This entry describes one T cell receptor (beta chain). What it binds is not known. This sample stems from a study of CD8+ T cells in alopecia areata. Overall study results and limits: Alopecia totalis/universalis scalp especially showed more expanded CD8+ clones than normal scalp.

Specified treatment: oral pan-JAK inhibitor, 5-10 mg twice daily. Both CD4+ and CD8+ T cells were separated by sorting PBMCs. Investigators isolated RNA and reverse transcribed it into cDNA to act as the sequencing template. Clones were sequenced by immunoSEQ multiplex PCR, and TCRdb holds only the in-frame ones, with some missing. Of under 200,000 clones in the sample, around 59% are singletons; the top ten hold 14%. The ends were cut back, 3 bases at V and 0 bases at J, with 7 bases in the middle. The germline CDR1 and CDR2 sequences are KGHSH and LQKENI. The CDR3 runs 14 residues. The rearrangement links TRBV18 to TRBJ2-3; D remains ambiguous. The TCR comes from a human donor with alopecia areata. The material was CD4+ T cells sorted from blood, obtained at week 24, from a patient treated with tofacitinib. The CDR3 DNA follows: TGTGCCAGCTCACCGGTGGGCAGCACAGATACGCAGTATTTT. It is translated as CASSPVGSTDTQYF.